This TCR beta chain is from a study of cytomegalovirus exposure and HLA in healthy donors. The CDR3 sequence is 14 residues long. Germline CDR1 SNHLY, CDR2 FYNNEI. The V end lost 6 bases, the J end lost 5 bases, and 17 bases lay between the germline ends. It was with 60 Vbeta and 13 Jbeta primers that the PCR ran. The table came from immunoSEQ multiplex PCR; TCRdb's copy has only in-frame clones and leaves some out. The table shows tens of thousands of clones, with about two thirds occurring only once. The specimen sequenced was PBMCs. V usage is TRBV2 and J usage is TRBJ2-7, with a possible D match to TRBD1 (6 bases). This receptor was identified in a man in his 60s in good health and CMV-seronegative. As DNA, the CDR3 is TGTGCCAGCAGCTTGCTGGGGGCGGTCCACGAGCAGTACTTC. Encoded protein: CASSLLGAVHEQYF.